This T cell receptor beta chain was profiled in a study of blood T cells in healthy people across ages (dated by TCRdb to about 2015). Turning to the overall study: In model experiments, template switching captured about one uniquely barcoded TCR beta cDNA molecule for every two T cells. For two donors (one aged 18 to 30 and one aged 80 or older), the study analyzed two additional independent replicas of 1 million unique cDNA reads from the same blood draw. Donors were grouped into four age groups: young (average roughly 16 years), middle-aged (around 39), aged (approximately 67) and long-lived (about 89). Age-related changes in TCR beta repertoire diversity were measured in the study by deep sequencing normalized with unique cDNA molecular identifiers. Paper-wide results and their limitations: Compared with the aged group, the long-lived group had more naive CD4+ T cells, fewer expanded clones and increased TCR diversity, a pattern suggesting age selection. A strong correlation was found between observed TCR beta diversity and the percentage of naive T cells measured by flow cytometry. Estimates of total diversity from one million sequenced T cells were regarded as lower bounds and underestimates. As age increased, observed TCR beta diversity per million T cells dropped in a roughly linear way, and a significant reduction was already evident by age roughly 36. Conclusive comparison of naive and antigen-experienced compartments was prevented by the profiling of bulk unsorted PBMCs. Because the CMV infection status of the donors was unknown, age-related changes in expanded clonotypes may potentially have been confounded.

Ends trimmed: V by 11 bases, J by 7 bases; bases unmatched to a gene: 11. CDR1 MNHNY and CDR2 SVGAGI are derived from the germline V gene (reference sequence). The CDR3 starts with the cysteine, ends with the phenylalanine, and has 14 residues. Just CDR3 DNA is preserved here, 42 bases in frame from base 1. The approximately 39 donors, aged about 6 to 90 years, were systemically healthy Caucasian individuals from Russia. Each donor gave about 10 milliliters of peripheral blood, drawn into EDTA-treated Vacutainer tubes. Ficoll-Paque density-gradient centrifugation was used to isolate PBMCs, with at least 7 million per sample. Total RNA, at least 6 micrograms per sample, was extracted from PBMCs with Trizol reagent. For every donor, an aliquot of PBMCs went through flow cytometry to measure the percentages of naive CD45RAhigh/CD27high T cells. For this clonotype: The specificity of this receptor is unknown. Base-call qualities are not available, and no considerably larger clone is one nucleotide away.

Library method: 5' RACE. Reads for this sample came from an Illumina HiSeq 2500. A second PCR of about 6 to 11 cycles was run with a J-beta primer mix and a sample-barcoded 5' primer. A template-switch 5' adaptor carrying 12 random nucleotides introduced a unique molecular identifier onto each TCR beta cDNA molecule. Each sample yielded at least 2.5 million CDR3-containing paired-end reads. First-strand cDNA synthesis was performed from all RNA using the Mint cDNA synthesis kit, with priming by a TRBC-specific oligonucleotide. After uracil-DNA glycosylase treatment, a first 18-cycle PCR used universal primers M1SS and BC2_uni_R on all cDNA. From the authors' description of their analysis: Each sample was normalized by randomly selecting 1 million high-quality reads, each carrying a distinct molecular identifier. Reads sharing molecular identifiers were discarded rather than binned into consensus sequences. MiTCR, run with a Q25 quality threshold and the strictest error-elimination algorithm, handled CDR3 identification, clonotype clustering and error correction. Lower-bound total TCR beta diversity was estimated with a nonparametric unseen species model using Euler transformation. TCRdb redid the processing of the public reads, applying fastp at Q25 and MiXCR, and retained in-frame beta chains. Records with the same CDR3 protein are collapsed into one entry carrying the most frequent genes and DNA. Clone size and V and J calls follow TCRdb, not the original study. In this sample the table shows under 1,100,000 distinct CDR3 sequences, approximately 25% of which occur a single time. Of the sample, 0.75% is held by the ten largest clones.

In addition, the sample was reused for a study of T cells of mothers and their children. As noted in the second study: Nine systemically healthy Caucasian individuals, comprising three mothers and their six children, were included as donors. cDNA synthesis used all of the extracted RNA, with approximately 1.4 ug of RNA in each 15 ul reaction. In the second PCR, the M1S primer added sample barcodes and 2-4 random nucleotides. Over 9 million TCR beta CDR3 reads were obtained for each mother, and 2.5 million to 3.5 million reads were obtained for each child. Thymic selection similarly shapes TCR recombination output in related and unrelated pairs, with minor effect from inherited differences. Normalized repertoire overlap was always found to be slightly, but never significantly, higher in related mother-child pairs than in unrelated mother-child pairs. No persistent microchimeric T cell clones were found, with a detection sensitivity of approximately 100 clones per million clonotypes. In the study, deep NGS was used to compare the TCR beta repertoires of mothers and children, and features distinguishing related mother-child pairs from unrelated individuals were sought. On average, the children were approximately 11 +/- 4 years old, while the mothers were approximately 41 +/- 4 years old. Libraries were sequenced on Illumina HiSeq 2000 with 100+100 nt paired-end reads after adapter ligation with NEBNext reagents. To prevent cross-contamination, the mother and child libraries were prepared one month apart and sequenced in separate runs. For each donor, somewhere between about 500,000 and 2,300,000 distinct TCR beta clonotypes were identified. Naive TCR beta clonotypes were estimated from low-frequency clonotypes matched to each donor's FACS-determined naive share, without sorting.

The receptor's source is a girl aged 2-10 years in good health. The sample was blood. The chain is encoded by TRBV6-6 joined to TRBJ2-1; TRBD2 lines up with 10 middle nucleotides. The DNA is TGTGCCGGCGGGACTAGCGATACGGGGAATGAGCAGTTCTTC. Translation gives CAGGTSDTGNEQFF.